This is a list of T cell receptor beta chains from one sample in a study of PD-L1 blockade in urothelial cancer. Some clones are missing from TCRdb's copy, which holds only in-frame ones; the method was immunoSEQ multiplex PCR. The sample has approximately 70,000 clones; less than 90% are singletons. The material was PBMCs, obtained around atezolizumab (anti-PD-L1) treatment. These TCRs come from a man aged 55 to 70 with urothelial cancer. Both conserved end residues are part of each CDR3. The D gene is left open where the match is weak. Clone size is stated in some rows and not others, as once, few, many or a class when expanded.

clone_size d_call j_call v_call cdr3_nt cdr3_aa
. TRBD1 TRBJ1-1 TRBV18 TGTGCCAGCTCACCCGGGACAGGGATATTGAACACTGAAGCTTTCTTT CASSPGTGILNTEAFF
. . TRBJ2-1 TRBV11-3 TGTGCCAGCAGCTTAGGACTAGTACCCAATGAGCAGTTCTTC CASSLGLVPNEQFF
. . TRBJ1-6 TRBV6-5 TGTGCCAGCAGTTACTTCTCAGGCAATAATTCACCCCTCCACTTT CASSYFSGNNSPLHF
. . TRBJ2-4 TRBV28 TGTGCCAGCAGTTTGGGGGCGTCAAGAAACATTCAGTACTTC CASSLGASRNIQYF
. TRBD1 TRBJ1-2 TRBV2 TGTGCCAGCAGTTCCGGGACAGGTGCACGTGGCTACACCTTC CASSSGTGARGYTF
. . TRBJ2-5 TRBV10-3 TGTGCCATCAGTGAGTCTGGCGGGTGGGCAGGCCAAGAGACCCAGTACTTC CAISESGGWAGQETQYF
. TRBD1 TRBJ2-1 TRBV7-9 TGTGCCAGCAGCTTATCGATTGTTGGTGGACAGGATGCTGATGAGCAGTTCTTC CASSLSIVGGQDADEQFF
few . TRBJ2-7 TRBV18 TGTGCCAGCTCACCTCTAGGCGGGGGCCTTTCCTACGAGCAGTACTTC CASSPLGGGLSYEQYF
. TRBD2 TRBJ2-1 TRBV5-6 TGTGCCAGCAGCTTTTCTCGGGGGGTCGATGAGCAGTTCTTC CASSFSRGVDEQFF
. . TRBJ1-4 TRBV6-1 TGTGCCAGCAGTGGACAGCCAACTAATGAAAAACTGTTTTTT CASSGQPTNEKLFF
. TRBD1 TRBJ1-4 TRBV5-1 TGCGCCAGCAGCTTGGCAGGGGGAAATGAAAAACTGTTTTTT CASSLAGGNEKLFF
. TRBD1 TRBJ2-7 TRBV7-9 TGTGCCAGCAGCAGGCAGACCGGGACAGGGGCCTCGTACGAGCAGTACTTC CASSRQTGTGASYEQYF
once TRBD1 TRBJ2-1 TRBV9 TGTGCCAGCAGCCCCCAGACAGGGCTCAATGAGCAGTTCTTC CASSPQTGLNEQFF
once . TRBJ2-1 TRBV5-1 TGCGCCAGCAGCTTGGGCGGGCCCTCCAGGGGTGAGCAGTTCTTC CASSLGGPSRGEQFF
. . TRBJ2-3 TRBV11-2 TGTGCCAGCAGCACTCAGGGGGGTATGAGCACAGATACGCAGTATTTT CASSTQGGMSTDTQYF
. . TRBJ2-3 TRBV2 TGTGCCAGCCTCCAGACGGGTAGCACAGATACGCAGTATTTT CASLQTGSTDTQYF
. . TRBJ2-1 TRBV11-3 TGTGCCAGCAGCTTAGCTCTGGGGGGTATCAATGAGCAGTTCTTC CASSLALGGINEQFF
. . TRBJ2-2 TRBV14 TGTGCCAGCAGCCAAGAGCGGACCGGGGAGCTGTTTTTT CASSQERTGELFF
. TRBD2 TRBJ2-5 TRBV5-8 TGTGCCAGCAGCTCCTCTAGCGGAGGGACCCAGTACTTC CASSSSSGGTQYF
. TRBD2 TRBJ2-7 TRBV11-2 TGTGCCAGCAGCTCGCTAAGGGGCAGCGGGAATCTCTACGAGCAGTACTTC CASSSLRGSGNLYEQYF
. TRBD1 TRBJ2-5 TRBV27 TGTGCCAGCAGTTCCACAGGGGTCGGGGAGACCCAGTACTTC CASSSTGVGETQYF
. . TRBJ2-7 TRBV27 TGTGCCAGCAGTCTCCAGGGGGGCGAGCAGTACTTC CASSLQGGEQYF
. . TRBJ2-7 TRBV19 TGTGCCAGTAGTACCGGGACTGCCTATTCCTACGAGCAGTACTTC CASSTGTAYSYEQYF
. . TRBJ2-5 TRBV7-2 TGTGCCAGCAGCTTAGTTCCACTTTCAACGAAAGAGACCCAGTACTTC CASSLVPLSTKETQYF
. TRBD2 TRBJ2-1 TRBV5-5 TGTGCCAGCAGCATGGGACTAGCCTCCTACAATGAGCAGTTCTTC CASSMGLASYNEQFF
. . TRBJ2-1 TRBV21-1 TGTGCCAGCAGCAAAGCGCTTAGCGGGCGCTACAATGAGCAGTTCTTC CASSKALSGRYNEQFF
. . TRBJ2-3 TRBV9 TGTGCCAGCAGTGCCCAGGGGGGCGCGTCTACAGATACGCAGTATTTT CASSAQGGASTDTQYF
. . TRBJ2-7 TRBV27 TGTGCCAGCAGTTCCCCCACATCTTACGAGCAGTACTTC CASSSPTSYEQYF